This note documents a single T cell receptor (beta chain) sequence. Many counts were recorded for this clonotype. This receptor's antigen is unknown. Base qualities are not provided; no much larger clone lies one nucleotide away. This sample is drawn from a study of T cells in Graves' hyperthyroidism and ophthalmopathy (dated by TCRdb to between 2018 and 2020). For context, the study as a whole: Peripheral blood samples were taken at the time of initial diagnosis, prior to any treatment. The 100 or so discovery patients were randomly split 7:3 into training and test sets. In addition, the study compared T-cell repertoires in thyroid tissue and in blood from a handful of Graves' hyperthyroidism patients. According to the paper, TCR Vbeta CDR3 sequencing was carried out on some 140 peripheral blood samples, which came from about 45 ophthalmopathy, 70 to 80 hyperthyroidism and approximately 17 progressor patients. After blood sampling, hyperthyroidism patients were treated with methimazole at a starting dose of 30 mg daily, and ophthalmopathy patients were treated with high-dose intravenous methylprednisolone. An independent validation cohort of 18 to 20 hyperthyroidism patients and about 15 patients who later progressed to ophthalmopathy tested prospective prediction of ophthalmopathy. TCR V-J signatures able to tell the groups apart were searched for in a discovery cohort of approximately 95 patients, of whom more than 40 had Graves' ophthalmopathy and about 60 had stable Graves' hyperthyroidism.

Hyperthyroidism patients were newly diagnosed, with disease duration under 2 months, and aged 18 to 65 years. Any patient with an uncontrolled infection, another autoimmune disease, pregnancy or lactation was excluded. Diagnoses were established on the basis of clinical symptoms, serum thyroxine and TRAb, thyroid ultrasound, and orbital computed tomography. Blood from progressor patients was drawn when they were first diagnosed with hyperthyroidism, before any ophthalmopathy symptoms appeared. Ficoll-Paque density gradient centrifugation was used to isolate PBMCs from approximately 10 ml of fresh peripheral blood. Patients classed as progressors first received a Graves' hyperthyroidism diagnosis and then went on to develop ophthalmopathy during follow-up. Total RNA was extracted using Trizol reagent, and RNA quality was assessed on an Agilent 2100 Bioanalyzer. Findings and caveats that apply to the study as a whole: No statistical method was used to set the sample size in advance, and investigators knew the group allocation. A model built on a 13 V-J signature distinguished ophthalmopathy from stable hyperthyroidism, reaching 87.88% sensitivity and 81.08% specificity in cross-validation and 80%/75% in testing. Most expanded thyroid clonotypes (frequency above 0.001) were also detected in blood, suggesting blood repertoires may reflect thyroid immune responses. During validation, the model predicted progression to ophthalmopathy a median of roughly 7.1 months ahead of onset, with almost 71% sensitivity and around 72% specificity.

The CDR3 has 13 amino acids, counting the end cysteine and phenylalanine. Only CDR3 DNA remains: 39 bases, in frame from the first base. V was cut back by 6 bases and J by 4 bases, leaving a gap of 10 bases between them. The TCR beta CDR3 regions were amplified from the RNA transcripts. For the first round of RT-PCR on the TCR CDR3, the HTBI primer set was used together with the Qiagen OneStep RT-PCR kit. A second multiplex PCR round built the libraries, followed by size selection and purification. Libraries were sequenced paired-end with 100 bp reads on an Illumina HiSeq2000. In the source study's methods: Raw data were processed with SOAPnuke, discarding reads with adapters, uncalled bases, mean Phred below 15, or no exact constant-primer or identifier match. COPE v1.2.5 was used to merge high-quality paired reads, and clonotypes were defined as unique nucleotide sequences. MiTCR v1.1 was used to align the clonotypes against IMGT TRBV, TRBD and TRBJ reference segments. Only V-J combinations with frequency above 0.0001, covering about 99% of repertoires, were analysed. A TCS score was defined as the ratio between F50 (clonal expansion) and ExV (chaos), using BLOSUM62-based TCRdist between CDR3 peptides within each V-J. Welch's t-statistics and random forest reduced approximately 520 V-J features to 13, which were used in a naive Bayes classifier (R e1071). TCRdb trimmed public reads at Q25 via fastp, called clones via MiXCR and kept in-frame beta chains. One record per CDR3 amino acid sequence lists the most common genes and DNA. The V and J calls were not made by the authors but by TCRdb's processing. The sample table contains 130,000 or so distinct CDR3 sequences; only one count was recorded for around 20% of them. The ten largest clones add up to about two thirds of the sample.

Sequencing was done on a sample of blood. This receptor was taken from a woman aged 45-60 years with Graves' hyperthyroidism that later progressed to Graves' ophthalmopathy. The receptor chain draws on TRBV12-3 or TRBV12-4 and TRBJ1-5, with no reliable assignment of the D segment. The DNA sequence reads TGTGCCAGCAGGAATCAGGAAAATCAGCCCCAGCATTTT. Its protein is CASRNQENQPQHF.